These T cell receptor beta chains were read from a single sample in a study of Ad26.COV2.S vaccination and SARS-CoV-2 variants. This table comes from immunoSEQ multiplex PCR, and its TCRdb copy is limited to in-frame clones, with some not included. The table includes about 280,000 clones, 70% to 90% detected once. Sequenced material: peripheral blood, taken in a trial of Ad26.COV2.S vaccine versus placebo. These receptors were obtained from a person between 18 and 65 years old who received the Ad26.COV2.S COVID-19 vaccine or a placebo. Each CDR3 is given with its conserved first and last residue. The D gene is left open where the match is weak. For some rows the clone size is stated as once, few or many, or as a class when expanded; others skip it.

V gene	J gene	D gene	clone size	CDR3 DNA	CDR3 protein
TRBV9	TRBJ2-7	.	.	TGTGCCAGCAGCGTAGACGGGCGGGGCGCCGGCTACGAGCAGTACTTC	CASSVDGRGAGYEQYF
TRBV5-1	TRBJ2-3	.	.	TGCGCCAGCAGCTTGGTTATGAGGGGGGGAGTAGATACGCAGTATTTT	CASSLVMRGGVDTQYF
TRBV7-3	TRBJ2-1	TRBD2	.	TGTGCCAGCAGCCCAGGGAGCCCGGGACTAGATTACAATGAGCAGTTCTTC	CASSPGSPGLDYNEQFF
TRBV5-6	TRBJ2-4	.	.	TGTGCCAGCAGCTTGGCCTCTCGGCTCAAGGGGATTCAGTACTTC	CASSLASRLKGIQYF
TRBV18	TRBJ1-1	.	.	TGTGCCAGCTCACCAAGGGGAGGCACTGAAGCTTTCTTT	CASSPRGGTEAFF
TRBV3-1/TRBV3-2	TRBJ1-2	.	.	TGTGCCAGCAGCCAAGTAGAGGCAGGCGTCTATGGCTACACCTTC	CASSQVEAGVYGYTF
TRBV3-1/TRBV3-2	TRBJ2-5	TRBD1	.	TGTGCCAGCAGCCTGTCCGGGACAGGGGTGGAAGAGACCCAGTACTTC	CASSLSGTGVEETQYF
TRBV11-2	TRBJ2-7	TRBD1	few	TGTGCCAGCAGCCCGGACCGGGACAGCTACGAGCAGTACTTC	CASSPDRDSYEQYF
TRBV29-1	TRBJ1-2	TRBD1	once	TGCAGCGTTGAAGATCTGGAGGGGGCCCCGCAAGGCTACACCTTC	CSVEDLEGAPQGYTF
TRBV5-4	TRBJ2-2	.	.	TGTGCCAGCAGCTTAGGTCTTACGGGAACCGGGGAGCTGTTTTTT	CASSLGLTGTGELFF
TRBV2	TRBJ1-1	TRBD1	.	TGTGCCAGCAGAGAGACAGGGGGCTCGACTGAAGCTTTCTTT	CASRETGGSTEAFF
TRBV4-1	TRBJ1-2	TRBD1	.	TGCGCCAGCAGCCAAGCCGACAGGGAAGGGGGCTACACCTTC	CASSQADREGGYTF
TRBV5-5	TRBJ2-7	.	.	TGTGCCAGCAGTCTACCTTCTTTCTACGAGCAGTACTTC	CASSLPSFYEQYF
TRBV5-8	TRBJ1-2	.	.	TGTGCCAGCAGCTACTTCGGTCCCTATGGCTACACCTTC	CASSYFGPYGYTF
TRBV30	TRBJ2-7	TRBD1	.	TGTGCCTGGAGTGTACTTCAGGGGGCAGGGTCCGAGCAGTACTTC	CAWSVLQGAGSEQYF
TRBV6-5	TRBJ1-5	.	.	TGTGCCAGCAGTTACTTAGGGTTAAATCAGCCCCAGCATTTT	CASSYLGLNQPQHF
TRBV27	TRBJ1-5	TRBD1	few	TGTGCCAGGAGGGGGCGCGGGGTTAGCAATCAGCCCCAGCATTTT	CARRGRGVSNQPQHF
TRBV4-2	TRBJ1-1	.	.	TGTGCCAGCAGCCACGGTGTAGGGAACACTGAAGCTTTCTTT	CASSHGVGNTEAFF
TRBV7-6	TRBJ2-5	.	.	TGTGCCAGCAGACCTGGACAGAAAGAGACCCAGTACTTC	CASRPGQKETQYF
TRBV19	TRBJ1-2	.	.	TGTGCCAGTACCGATGGGCCGATGGGGAACTATGGCTACACCTTC	CASTDGPMGNYGYTF
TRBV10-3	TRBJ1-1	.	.	TGTGCCAACGGACAGTCGAACACTGAAGCTTTCTTT	CANGQSNTEAFF
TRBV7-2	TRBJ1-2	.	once	TGTGCCAGCAGCTTAGTGGCAGGGGATGGCTACACCTTC	CASSLVAGDGYTF
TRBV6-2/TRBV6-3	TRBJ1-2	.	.	TGTGCCAGCAGTTACGGCGGCAGTACTAACTATGGCTACACCTTC	CASSYGGSTNYGYTF
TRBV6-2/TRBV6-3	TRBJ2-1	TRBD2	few	TGTGCCAGCAGTTCTCAGCGGGATCTCTACAATGAGCAGTTCTTC	CASSSQRDLYNEQFF
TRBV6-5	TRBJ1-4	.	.	TGTGCCACCTCGGTGGCGGCGTATGAAAAACTGTTTTTT	CATSVAAYEKLFF
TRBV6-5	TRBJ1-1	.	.	TGTGCCAGCAGTTACGCCAGAATGAACACTGAAGCTTTCTTT	CASSYARMNTEAFF
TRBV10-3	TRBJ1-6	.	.	TGTGCCATCAGTGAGGGAGGTAATTCACCCCTCCACTTT	CAISEGGNSPLHF
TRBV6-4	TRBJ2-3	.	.	TGTGCCAGCAGTGAGGCGGCAGGGAGTTCTTCAGATACGCAGTATTTT	CASSEAAGSSSDTQYF
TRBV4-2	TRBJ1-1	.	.	TGTGCCAGCAGCCAAGAGTTGGGGAGGTCCACTGAAGCTTTCTTT	CASSQELGRSTEAFF
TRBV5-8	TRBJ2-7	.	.	TGTGCCAGCAGCTTGGGGCCCCCCCCTTACGAGCAGTACTTC	CASSLGPPPYEQYF
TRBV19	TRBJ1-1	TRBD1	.	TGTGCCAGTAGTATTTGGGACAGGGACCCTGAAGCTTTCTTT	CASSIWDRDPEAFF
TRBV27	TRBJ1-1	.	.	TGTGCCAGCAGTTTCGGAAAGGGAACTGAAGCTTTCTTT	CASSFGKGTEAFF
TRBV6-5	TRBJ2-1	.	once	TGTGCCAGCAGTTACGGGTATGAGCAGTTCTTC	CASSYGYEQFF
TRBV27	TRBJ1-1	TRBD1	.	TGTGCCAGCAGTCTAGCCAGGGGGTACGGGAACACTGAAGCTTTCTTT	CASSLARGYGNTEAFF
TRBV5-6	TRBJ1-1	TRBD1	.	TGTGCCAGCAGCGTACAGGGGGCGAGGACTGAAGCTTTCTTT	CASSVQGARTEAFF
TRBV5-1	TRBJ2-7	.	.	TGCGCCAGCAGCTTGTTTTCGGCTTACGAGCAGTACTTC	CASSLFSAYEQYF
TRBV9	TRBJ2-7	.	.	TGTGCCAGCAGCGTACAGGGTAGAGGCGAGCAGTACTTC	CASSVQGRGEQYF
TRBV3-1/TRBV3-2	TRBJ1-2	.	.	TGTGCCAGCAGCCCCATCTCCCGGGCAGGATTTCCCTATGGCTACACCTTC	CASSPISRAGFPYGYTF
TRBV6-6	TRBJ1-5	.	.	TGTGCCAGCAGTACAGGGAATCAGCCCCAGCATTTT	CASSTGNQPQHF
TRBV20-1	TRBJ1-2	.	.	TGCAGTGCGTGGATGTATGGCTACACCTTC	CSAWMYGYTF
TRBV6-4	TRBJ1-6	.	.	TGTGCCAGCAGTCGCGAACCCGACCATAATTCACCCCTCCACTTT	CASSREPDHNSPLHF
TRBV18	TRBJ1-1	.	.	TGTGCCAGCTCACCCCCCGGGACGGTAAACACTGAAGCTTTCTTT	CASSPPGTVNTEAFF
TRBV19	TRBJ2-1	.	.	TGTGCCAGTAGCTCTAGGGCCCTGGCCAGCTCCTACAATGAGCAGTTCTTC	CASSSRALASSYNEQFF
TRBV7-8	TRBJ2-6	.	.	TGTGCCAGCAGCTCGTTCGGGAGATCTCTGACTGGGGCCAACGTCCTGACTTTC	CASSSFGRSLTGANVLTF
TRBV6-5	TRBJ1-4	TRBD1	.	TGTGCCTCAAGGGGGGACAGGGGTCGACTGTTTTTT	CASRGDRGRLFF
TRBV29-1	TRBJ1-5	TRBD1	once	TGCAGCGTTGAGACAGGGGTTGGCAATCAGCCCCAGCATTTT	CSVETGVGNQPQHF
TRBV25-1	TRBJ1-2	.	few	TGTGCCAGCAAGGGAACCCAGGGCTATGGCTACACCTTC	CASKGTQGYGYTF
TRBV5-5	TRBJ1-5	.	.	TGTGCCAGCAGCTTGTATGGCAGGGCCGATCAGCCCCAGCATTTT	CASSLYGRADQPQHF
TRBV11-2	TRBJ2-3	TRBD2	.	TGTGCCAGCAGCTCACCCGGGCTAGCGGGAACAGATACGCAGTATTTT	CASSSPGLAGTDTQYF
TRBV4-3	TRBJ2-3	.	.	TGCGCCAGCAGCCAAGACAGGACCTCAGGCGATACGCAGTATTTT	CASSQDRTSGDTQYF
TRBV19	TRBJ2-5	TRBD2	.	TGTGCCAGTAGCCCTCAGCGGGGAGGAGGCGAGACCCAGTACTTC	CASSPQRGGGETQYF
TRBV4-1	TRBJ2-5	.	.	TGCGCCAGCAGCCAAGGCTGGACCCGGCGGGCGGAGACCCAGTACTTC	CASSQGWTRRAETQYF
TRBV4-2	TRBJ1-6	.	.	TGTGCCAGCAGCCAAGAACAGGTCCTTAATTCACCCCTCCACTTT	CASSQEQVLNSPLHF
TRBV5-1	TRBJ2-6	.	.	TGCGCCAGCAACCAGGGGGGAACTGGGGCCAACGTCCTGACTTTC	CASNQGGTGANVLTF
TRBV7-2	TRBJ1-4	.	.	TGTGCCAGCAGCGCCAACAGGGCGGGTGAAAAACTGTTTTTT	CASSANRAGEKLFF
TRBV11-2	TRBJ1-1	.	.	TGTGCCAGCAGCTTAGATCTAATGGCTTTCTTT	CASSLDLMAFF